Here is one T cell receptor (beta chain) with its context. Original processing methods: Researchers report that nucleated cell counts were estimated from reference gene primer amplification. Using immunoSEQ multiplex PCR, the repertoire was profiled, and TCRdb retains in-frame clones only, with some absent. Clone size and the V and J calls come from that table; the DNA yielded D and trimming. The sample lists hundreds of thousands of clones; around 90% were seen once. This CDR3 is 16 amino acids long. V was pared by 4 bases and J by 3 bases, with 19 bases between. CDR1 and CDR2 from the germline V gene are SGDLS and YYNGEE. This sample stems from a study of blood T cell repertoires in COVID-19. Overall study context: Spain, Italy and the United States supplied samples that represented acute and convalescent COVID-19. Sources were T cells, B-cell-depleted T cells, or PBMCs; the material itself was cDNA or gDNA.

The TCR comes from a man between 18 and 35 years old with active or convalescent COVID-19. Sample: peripheral blood. The V call is TRBV9, the J call TRBJ1-1; the D is unclear. CDR3 coding DNA: TGTGCCAGCAGCCCTAAATCAAGACCCGGGGACACTGAAGCTTTCTTT. Its translation: CASSPKSRPGDTEAFF.